These 10 T cell receptor beta chains share one sample of origin, sequenced in a study of blood T cell repertoires in COVID-19. TCRdb's copy holds only in-frame clones and misses some; the assay was immunoSEQ multiplex PCR. This sample carries fewer than 150,000 clones, approximately 80% of them seen once, and the ten largest clones take 1.5% to 2%. The material sequenced was PBMCs or T cells enriched from blood (not recorded which). Every receptor here comes from a woman under 30 who had been exposed to COVID-19.

This clone was counted a single time. The rearrangement links TRBV7-8 to TRBJ1-3, with 8 bases fitting TRBD1. The CDR3 spans 16 residues. Trimming took 5 bases from V and 4 from J; bases not matched to a gene: 10. Germline V lookup: CDR1 SGHVS, CDR2 FQNEAQ. The CDR3 DNA reads TGTGCCAGCAGCCAAGGCCAGGGGGCGCAGGGAAACACCATATATTTT. Protein sequence: CASSQGQGAQGNTIYF.

The chain is built from TRBV7-9 and TRBJ1-3, with 8 bases lining up with TRBD1. After removal of 2 bases from V and 2 bases from J, the junction contained 2 bases not matched to a gene. The CDR3 is 15 residues long. Germline V lookup: CDR1 SEHNR, CDR2 FQNEAQ (reference sequence). Here the CDR3 reads CASSLRTGTGNTIYF. For the CDR3, the DNA is TGTGCCAGCAGCTTAAGGACAGGGACTGGAAACACCATATATTTT.

The V call is TRBV2, the J call TRBJ1-6; the match to TRBD1 covers 10 bases. Looked up from germline, CDR1 is SNHLY and CDR2 is FYNNEI. The CDR3 totals 14 residues. Trimming cost V 4 bases and J 9 bases; bases outside gene matches: 3. The CDR3 DNA sequence: TGTGCCAGCAGTGCACGGACAGGGGGTTCACCCCTCCACTTT. Protein sequence: CASSARTGGSPLHF.

This clone showed up just a few times. V usage is TRBV6-5 and J usage is TRBJ2-7; the D gene is possibly TRBD1 (5 bases). From germline, CDR1 is MNHEY and CDR2 SVGAGI. The V end lost 10 bases, the J end lost 2 bases, and 21 bases lay between the germline ends. The CDR3 is 15 amino acids. The CDR3 is CATKPDQGFTYEQYF. For the CDR3, the DNA is TGTGCCACCAAACCCGATCAGGGTTTTACCTACGAGCAGTACTTC.

The CDR3 protein is CASSLWQGDQPQHF. The CDR3, as DNA: TGTGCCAGCAGTTTATGGCAGGGGGATCAGCCCCAGCATTTT. This chain uses TRBV28 with TRBJ1-5, with 7 bases matching TRBD1. CDR1 is MDHEN, CDR2 SYDVKM, per germline. This CDR3 comprises 14 residues. With 0 bases clipped from V and 5 bases from J, the junction kept 1 base outside the gene matches.

This rearrangement joins TRBV18 to TRBJ1-5, with 7 bases fitting TRBD1. The CDR3 consists of 15 residues. Unmatched junction bases numbered 9, after V lost 5 bases and J lost 5 bases. Per the germline V gene, CDR1 is KGHSH and CDR2 is LQKENI. CDR3 bases: TGTGCCAGCTCAAGGGACAGTCTTATCGATCAGCCCCAGCATTTT. Translated: CASSRDSLIDQPQHF.

J is TRBJ2-1 and V is TRBV7-9; weak D call: TRBD2 (6 bases). CDR1 and CDR2 (germline): SEHNR, FQNEAQ (reference sequence). This CDR3 is 16 amino acids long. Trimming removed 6 bases at V and 4 bases at J, with 19 bases between. DNA for the CDR3: TGTGCCAGCAGGGACATTCAGGGCGGGAAATACAATGAGCAGTTCTTC. Protein product: CASRDIQGGKYNEQFF.

Points on this clone: Other DNA sequences in this specimen translate into the identical CDR3. This rearrangement joins TRBV12-3 or TRBV12-4 to TRBJ1-3, with D uncertain. The CDR3 covers 12 residues. Trimming pared 6 bases from V and 2 bases from J, leaving 5 bases between. CDR3 sequence: CASSRTGNTIYF. In DNA form, the CDR3 reads TGTGCCAGCAGCCGTACTGGAAACACCATATATTTT.

This rearrangement joins TRBV19 to TRBJ2-1; 12 bases are a match to TRBD2. V lost 5 bases, J lost 2 bases, and 7 bases stayed unmatched. CDR3 length: 17 amino acids. Looked up from germline, CDR1 is LNHDA and CDR2 is SQIVND (reference sequence). CDR3 sequence: CASSPSGRARAYNEQFF. The CDR3 DNA reads TGTGCCAGTAGTCCTAGCGGGAGGGCCAGGGCCTACAATGAGCAGTTCTTC.

The chain recombines TRBV7-2 with TRBJ1-6; D unclear. Between the trimmed V and J ends, which lost 5 bases and 8 bases, there was a span of 16 bases. The CDR3 is 15 residues long. The germline V gene encodes CDR1 SGHTA and CDR2 FQGNSA. Here the CDR3 reads CASSQRSEIDSPLHF. In DNA form, the CDR3 reads TGTGCCAGCAGCCAAAGATCTGAAATAGATTCACCCCTCCACTTT.